These 18 T cell receptor beta chains share one sample of origin, sequenced in a study of shared clonotypes between healthy human individuals. TCRdb keeps only in-frame clones here, not all; method: immunoSEQ multiplex PCR. The repertoire holds 2 million to 2.5 million clones, with 80% to 95% as singletons. The sample taken for sequencing was naive CD4+ T cells from PBMCs. The subset here: CD45RA+ positively selected. The receptors shown here come from a man aged 18 to 30 in good health. Some clones in this sample may be carry-over from other donors' samples.

With regard to this clone: The sample holds other DNA sequences that translate to the same CDR3. V gene TRBV5-1 combines with J gene TRBJ1-1, with D hard to call. Deletions cut 1 base from V and 0 bases from J, with 4 bases between. The CDR3 sequence is 13 residues long. The germline V gene has CDR1 SGHRS and CDR2 YFSETQ. The DNA of the CDR3 is TGCGCCAGCAGCTTGCCACTGAACACTGAAGCTTTCTTT. It is translated as CASSLPLNTEAFF.

The sample holds a few counts of this clone. Other DNA sequences in the same sample also yield this CDR3. This sequence joins TRBV5-4 and TRBJ2-1; 9 bases match TRBD1. The CDR3 has 15 residues. The V gene's germline CDR1 is SGHNT and CDR2 YYREEE (reference sequence). Trimming at V came to 3 bases and at J to 3 bases, leaving 4 bases not matched to a gene. The CDR3 DNA sequence: TGTGCCAGCAGCTCACCGGGACAGGGCTACAATGAGCAGTTCTTC. Protein sequence: CASSSPGQGYNEQFF.

This chain joins TRBV29-1 and TRBJ1-4, with a possible D match to TRBD1 (5 bases). The CDR3 length is 15 residues. The germline CDR1 and CDR2 sequences are SQVTM and ANQGSEA. V was pared by 3 bases and J by 3 bases, with 14 bases between. The CDR3 region is CSVETGRGPNEKLFF. The CDR3 DNA reads TGCAGCGTTGAGACCGGACGGGGACCTAATGAAAAACTGTTTTTT.

The rearrangement links TRBV30 to TRBJ2-7, with TRBD2 identical over 7 bases. Germline loops: CDR1 GTSNPN, CDR2 SVGIG (reference sequence). The CDR3 is 16 residues long. V shed 2 bases, J shed 2 bases, and the junction held 12 bases outside the gene matches. For the CDR3, the DNA is TGTGCCTGGAGTCTAACCCGGGCTAGCGGTACCTACGAGCAGTACTTC. The encoded protein is CAWSLTRASGTYEQYF.

This clone was found a few times. The chain recombines TRBV29-1 with TRBJ2-1, with 11 positions matching TRBD2. This CDR3 spans 14 amino acids. CDR1 is SQVTM and CDR2 is ANQGSEA in the germline V gene. Trimming at V came to 1 base and at J to 7 bases, leaving 3 bases not matched to a gene. Here the CDR3 reads CSVEGRLAGNEQFF. The DNA for the CDR3 is TGCAGCGTTGAAGGGCGACTAGCGGGAAATGAGCAGTTCTTC.

V gene TRBV6-6 combines with J gene TRBJ2-3; D is undetermined. The CDR3 spans 15 residues. CDR1 and CDR2 (germline): MNHNY, SVGAGI (reference sequence). V was shortened by 2 bases and J by 2 bases, with 11 bases between the two germline ends. CDR3 in amino acids: CASSYTSRTTDTQYF. CDR3 nucleotides: TGTGCCAGCAGTTACACCAGTAGGACCACAGATACGCAGTATTTT.

This chain uses TRBV9 with TRBJ2-1; possible D gene TRBD2, 6 bases. From germline, CDR1 is SGDLS and CDR2 YYNGEE. The CDR3 extends over 15 amino acids. The V end was cut by 1 base, the J end by 2 bases, with 10 bases between. CDR3 nucleotide sequence: TGTGCCAGCAGCGTAATGCGGGGCCCCTACAATGAGCAGTTCTTC. Residues: CASSVMRGPYNEQFF.

This rearrangement joins TRBV2 to TRBJ1-6, with D unresolved. V lost 11 bases and J 0 bases, leaving 14 bases between the germline ends. The germline gives CDR1 SNHLY, CDR2 FYNNEI. CDR3 length equals 15 residues. Here the CDR3 DNA reads TGTGCCGGGTCCCTCGGGAGCTCCTATAATTCACCCCTCCACTTT. This sequence encodes CAGSLGSSYNSPLHF.

J is TRBJ2-2 and V is TRBV5-1, with TRBD2 matching over 7 bases. Losses at the gene ends were 4 bases for V and 2 bases for J; bases not matched to a gene: 5. Germline-derived CDR1 and CDR2 are SGHRS and YFSETQ. This CDR3 is 15 amino acids long. The CDR3 DNA reads as TGCGCCAGCAGCCACGCGGGGGTAAACACCGGGGAGCTGTTTTTT. It specifies CASSHAGVNTGELFF.

The gene calls are TRBV7-2 and TRBJ2-7; D gene uncertain. V gave up 5 bases and J gave up 10 bases, with 15 bases separating them. The germline V gene encodes CDR1 SGHTA and CDR2 FQGNSA. CDR3 length: 12 residues. Written as DNA, the CDR3 is TGTGCCAGCAGCATGGACCTTGAGCGCCAGTACTTC. Its translation: CASSMDLERQYF.

The gene calls are TRBV6-4 and TRBJ2-6; possibly TRBD2 for D (6 bases). This CDR3 has 16 residues. Trimming left V 0 bases short and J 2 bases short, with 8 bases between. Germline CDR1 reads MRHNA; CDR2 reads SNTAGT. CDR3 nucleotides: TGTGCCAGCAGTGACTCGGGCGGGACTGGGGCCAACGTCCTGACTTTC. Its translation is CASSDSGGTGANVLTF.

In its sample, this clone was seen a few times. V and J are TRBV27 and TRBJ1-5, with D tentatively TRBD1 (6 bases). The CDR3 contains 14 residues. Trimming took off 3 bases at V and 8 bases at J, with 14 bases between the two ends. CDR1 and CDR2 from the germline V gene are MNHEY and SMNVEV (reference sequence). The CDR3 spells CASSLGRGREPQHF. The CDR3 nucleotides read TGTGCCAGCAGTTTGGGCAGGGGAAGGGAGCCCCAGCATTTT.

This CDR3 is CASSPAAISAPQHF. Here the CDR3 DNA reads TGTGCCAGCTCACCTGCCGCCATAAGCGCCCCCCAGCATTTT. The chain links TRBV18 to TRBJ1-5, with D unresolved. V dropped 3 bases and J dropped 10 bases, with 16 bases sitting between them. The germline CDR1 and CDR2 sequences are KGHSH and LQKENI. The CDR3 covers 14 residues.

The chain links TRBV7-9 to TRBJ1-1, with D unclear. The CDR3 covers 14 residues. Germline CDR1 and CDR2: SEHNR and FQNEAQ (reference sequence). With 5 bases removed from V and 6 bases from J, the gap between germline ends came to 16 bases. As DNA, the CDR3 is TGTGCCAGCAGCCCCAGTGGGTCGAGGGCTGAAGCTTTCTTT. As protein: CASSPSGSRAEAFF.

The J gene is TRBJ1-1, the V gene TRBV13; D uncertain. CDR3 length: 17 amino acids. CDR1 is PRHDT and CDR2 is FYEKMQ in the germline V gene (reference sequence). Trimming took off 3 bases at V and 5 bases at J, with 22 bases between the two ends. CDR3 DNA: TGTGCCAGCAGCTTTGGTTTACAGCGATTCCCGGGGACTGAAGCTTTCTTT. Protein product: CASSFGLQRFPGTEAFF.

The V gene is TRBV4-1, the J gene TRBJ1-1, with a tentative D call TRBD1 (5 bases). The V and J ends lost 1 base and 1 base respectively, with 10 bases between them. The CDR3 is 15 amino acids. Per germline, CDR1 MGHRA and CDR2 YSYEKL. CDR3: CASSQGRGGNTEAFF. As DNA, the CDR3 is TGCGCCAGCAGCCAAGGTCGGGGGGGGAACACTGAAGCTTTCTTT.

V gene TRBV28 combines with J gene TRBJ1-5; perhaps TRBD1 as D (5 bases). Germline lookup yields CDR1 MDHEN and CDR2 SYDVKM. The V end was cut by 0 bases, the J end by 5 bases, with 11 bases between. The CDR3 has 15 residues. As DNA, the CDR3 is TGTGCCAGCAGTTTATGGCAGGGTACCCATCAGCCCCAGCATTTT. Amino acid sequence: CASSLWQGTHQPQHF. Together with reference TRBV28 and TRBJ1-5, the CDR3 gives the full variable domain: DVKVTQSSRYLVKRTGEKVFLECVQDMDHENMFWYRQDPGLGLRLIYFSYDVKMKEKGDIPEGYSVSREKKERFSLILESASTNQTSMYLCASSLWQGTHQPQHFGDGTRLSIL.

The CDR3 region has the DNA TGTGCCAGCAGTGAAACGACTAGCGGCGGCGATGAGCAGTTCTTC. It yields the protein CASSETTSGGDEQFF. V gene TRBV2 combines with J gene TRBJ2-1, with 9 nucleotides matching TRBD2. Germline lookup yields CDR1 SNHLY and CDR2 FYNNEI. V lost 2 bases and J lost 8; bases outside the gene matches: 7. The CDR3 length is 15 residues. Looking up the rest from reference TRBV2 and TRBJ2-1 gives the full variable domain: EPEVTQTPSHQVTQMGQEVILRCVPISNHLYFYWYRQILGQKVEFLVSFYNNEISEKSEIFDDQFSVERPDGSNFTLKIRSTKLEDSAMYFCASSETTSGGDEQFFGPGTRLTVL.